This TCR beta chain derives from a study of cytomegalovirus exposure and HLA in healthy donors. The PCR used 60 Vbeta and 13 Jbeta primers. The method was immunoSEQ multiplex PCR; TCRdb's version includes in-frame clones alone and lacks a portion of them. This sample has around 150,000 clones, with more than 80% found just once. V gave up 5 bases and J gave up 1 base, with 14 bases separating them. The CDR3 has 15 residues. Looked up from germline, CDR1 is SEHNR and CDR2 is FQNEAQ (reference sequence). This clonotype was obtained from a young woman in good health and CMV-seronegative. This chain links TRBV7-9 with TRBJ1-1; a weak D match, TRBD1 (6 bases). The sequencing input was PBMCs. In DNA, the CDR3 is TGTGCCAGCAGCACTACGGGACACAGGAACACTGAAGCTTTCTTT. This gives the protein CASSTTGHRNTEAFF.